Sequencing of this TCR beta chain was carried out in a study of T cell responses to AZD1222 COVID-19 vaccine. Broader study findings: Repertoire sampling happened only post peak T cell response. With two AZD1222 doses given, Spike-specific TCR breadth and depth both rose. In a largely white British group with more females than males, clonal diversity was possibly underestimated.

A word on this clone: Its target is unknown.

Generated by immunoSEQ multiplex PCR, the TCRdb table keeps only in-frame clones and is missing some. The table lists 150,000 to 200,000 clones, roughly 94% of them singletons, with about 0.64% in the top ten. This CDR3 is built from 15 residues. Germline CDR1 and CDR2: SGHKS and YYEKEE (reference sequence). Trimming at V came to 5 bases and at J to 3 bases, leaving 11 bases not matched to a gene. J is TRBJ2-7 and V is TRBV5-5, with TRBD2 identical over 7 bases. This sequence was found in an adult in good health. The sequencing used peripheral blood, collected on day 0 of AZD1222 vaccination. The DNA of the CDR3 is TGTGCCAGCAGTCTCCGACTAGCTTCCGTCTACGAGCAGTACTTC. Amino acids: CASSLRLASVYEQYF.